This T cell receptor beta chain appears in the sequencing data of a study of T cell responses to AZD1222 COVID-19 vaccine. Findings of the study overall: Donors in the cohort were predominantly white British and more often female, and clonal diversity was possibly underestimated.

With respect to this clone: Its specificity is not known.

Method: immunoSEQ multiplex PCR; TCRdb's copy keeps in-frame clones and lacks some. The sample lists 70,000 to 95,000 clones, more than 75% seen once, with 4.2% in the top ten. This CDR3 has 14 amino acids. CDR1 and CDR2 from the germline V gene are SEHNR and FQNEAQ (reference sequence). V trimming: 4 bases; J trimming: 4 bases; junction bases outside the gene matches: 6. This specimen consisted of peripheral blood, obtained on day 0 of AZD1222 vaccination. This sequence was found in an adult in good health. This sequence joins TRBV7-9 and TRBJ1-1; 7 bases map to TRBD1. The CDR3 sequence: CASSYDRVGTEAFF. In nucleotides, the CDR3 is TGTGCCAGCAGCTATGACAGGGTGGGCACTGAAGCTTTCTTT. The variable domain in full, with the rest retrieved from reference TRBV7-9 and TRBJ1-1, is DTGVSQNPRHKITKRGQNVTFRCDPISEHNRLYWYRQTLGQGPEFLTYFQNEAQLEKSRLLSDRFSAERPKGSFSTLEIQRTEQGDSAMYLCASSYDRVGTEAFFGQGTRLTVV.